The text below deals with one T cell receptor beta chain. It lacks a known antigen. It has no much larger one-base neighbor in the sample; base qualities were not kept. The donors were healthy, HIV-negative adults with no recently reported acute infections or vaccinations. Only Caucasian adults living in Nashville, Tennessee, USA were represented among the donors. CD4+ T cells were enriched by magnetic negative selection, after which naive cells were positively selected on CD45RA and the negative fraction was taken as the memory subset. Blood was collected by leukapheresis, and PBMCs were isolated by Ficoll-Histopaque density gradient centrifugation and then cryopreserved in liquid nitrogen vapor phase. Analytical flow cytometry was used to check the purity and quantity of every magnetically sorted T cell population. Genomic DNA was isolated from every sorted fraction and measured by UV absorbance on a Nanodrop 2000c.

TCR CDR3 regions were amplified from genomic DNA by multiplex PCR using the deep immunoSEQ assay. Extracted genomic DNA from each cell subset was spread evenly across all wells of several immunoSEQ 96-well plates, with each plate serving as a replicate. For sorted subsets, each replicate PCR was loaded with approximately 190 ng genomic DNA, equivalent to 32,000 or so T cell genomes. The purified libraries were quantified using a Qubit 3.0 fluorometer, sized with a Bioanalyzer 2100, and then quantified again using the KAPA Library Quantification kit. Every immunoSEQ 96-well plate was sequenced on a dedicated single-read 150-cycle Illumina NextSeq 550 flow cell. Per the authors' processing: Because the immunoSEQ output held only junctional sequences and lacked quality scores, the filtering could not match the filtering applied to full-length reads. Sequences were annotated with PyIR, a Python wrapper for IgBLAST v1.9, using IMGT germline references to assign V/J genes and CDR3. Any read was removed if the V/J assignment was weak (E-value above 1e-6), the CDR3 was missing, or the read contained stop codons, out-of-frame junctions, or ambiguous translated residues. V3J clonotypes were defined by identical inferred V gene, J gene, and CDR3 amino acid sequence. To compute the percentage overlap between repertoires, the number of shared unique clonotypes was divided by the size of the smaller repertoire. RTK rarefaction, the Chao1 estimator, and Recon v2.1 estimates of unobserved clonotypes were used to assess repertoire richness. For all TCRbeta clonotypes obtained by the gDNA method from several donors, generation probabilities were computed with OLGA. TCRdb carries this immuneACCESS record with in-frame sequences only. Its versions omit some clonotypes, under half of them owing to an unresolved V gene in the studies checked, with the rest unexplained. The DNA gave D and trimming, while V, J and clone size come from that table. The sample has 2 million to 2.5 million clones on record, roughly 92% of them singletons. The ten largest make up around 0.38% of the sample.

This entry comes from a study of shared clonotypes between healthy human individuals (dated by TCRdb to 2018 to 2020). With regard to the full study: The cohort comprised two women and a few men aged 18 to 49 years. For each donor, three plates each were used for CD4 naive and CD4 memory, two plates were used for CD8 naive, and one plate was used for CD8 memory. To estimate repertoire size and how much clonotype sharing occurs between individuals, the study deeply sequenced the blood TCR repertoires of five healthy adults. Different laboratories and diverse techniques were used to prepare libraries and sequence TCR repertoires, to increase sequencing depth and limit assay-specific biases. Per donor, leukapheresis produced somewhere between about 0.9 and 10 billion PBMCs. Overall study results and their limits: The small number of donors limited the genetic and exposure-history diversity represented. Pairwise subsampling led to the expectation that sequencing depth would affect the degree of clonotype sharing among donors. Clonotypes shared by all four sorted-subset donors showed higher generation probabilities than non-shared clonotypes. Sampling was restricted to blood, and TCR repertoires in tissues likely differ from the TCR repertoires found in blood. Even with the large sequencing depth, rarefaction of the sorted-subset datasets indicated that sequencing was incomplete. Naive subsets generally had larger estimated clonotype richness than memory subsets did. When a handful of donors were compared, the shared fraction of clonotypes was 5% to 6.5% for naive CD4, around 4% for naive CD8, 2.3% for memory CD4, and approximately 0.4% for memory CD8.

The CDR3 covers 15 residues, taking in both the cysteine and the phenylalanine. The only DNA kept is the CDR3, 45 bases in frame from the first base. At the junction V is shortened by 2 bases and J by 7 bases; bases outside the gene matches: 7. In the germline V gene (reference sequence), CDR1 corresponds to WNHNN and CDR2 to SYGVQD. The specimen sequenced was naive CD4+ T cells from PBMCs. The cell subset or site label on this specimen signifies: CD45RA+ positively selected. The V and J segments used are TRBV10-1 and TRBJ2-5; 10 bases in the junction line up with TRBD1. This sequence originates from a man aged 18 to 30 in good health. Some clones in this sample may be carry-over from other donors' samples. For the CDR3, the sequence is CASSETTGGSGTQYF. Read as DNA, the sequence is TGCGCCAGCAGTGAGACGACAGGGGGCTCGGGGACCCAGTACTTC.